The 27 T cell receptor beta chains given below trace back to one sample, sequenced in a study of blood T cell repertoires in COVID-19. TCRdb's copy holds only in-frame clones and misses some; the assay was immunoSEQ multiplex PCR. The table records approximately 150,000 clones, about 89% of them present only once. The sequencing sample was made of peripheral blood. Receptors were obtained from a man aged 45 to 65 who had recovered from COVID-19.

V gene TRBV6-2 or TRBV6-3 combines with J gene TRBJ2-1; 7 bases are shared with TRBD2. The CDR3 contains 14 residues. V shed 0 bases, J shed 12 bases, and the junction held 8 bases outside the gene matches. The germline CDR1 and CDR2 sequences are MNHEY and SVGEGT. The CDR3 nucleotides read TGTGCCAGCAGTTACTCCGGGGGGAGGGTTGGGCAGTTCTTC. Residues: CASSYSGGRVGQFF.

This chain links TRBV3-1 (or the pseudogene TRBV3-2) with TRBJ2-7; TRBD1 matches 7 bases. Trimming removed 1 base from V and 6 bases from J; junction bases left unmatched: 3. Germline V lookup: CDR1 LGHDT, CDR2 YNNKEL (reference sequence). This CDR3 has 13 residues. CDR3 sequence reads: CASSQVPGGEQYF. As DNA, the CDR3 is TGTGCCAGCAGCCAAGTTCCAGGGGGCGAGCAGTACTTC.

This chain uses TRBV19 with TRBJ1-1; 8 nucleotides match TRBD1. Germline lookup yields CDR1 LNHDA and CDR2 SQIVND (reference sequence). V shed 6 bases and J 8 bases; nucleotides not matched to a gene: 8. The CDR3 has 13 residues. CDR3: CASSRTDRGEAFF. In DNA form, the CDR3 reads TGTGCCAGTAGCCGGACCGACAGGGGCGAAGCTTTCTTT.

This chain connects TRBV2 to TRBJ1-1, with 8 bases identical to TRBD1. J was trimmed by 1 base and V by 5 bases; bases with no gene match: 6. This CDR3 region has 15 residues. Per the germline V gene, CDR1 is SNHLY and CDR2 is FYNNEI. This CDR3 is CASSREQGGNTEAFF. The CDR3 coding sequence is TGTGCCAGCAGTCGCGAACAGGGGGGGAACACTGAAGCTTTCTTT. Supplemented by reference TRBV2 and TRBJ1-1, the full variable domain reads EPEVTQTPSHQVTQMGQEVILRCVPISNHLYFYWYRQILGQKVEFLVSFYNNEISEKSEIFDDQFSVERPDGSNFTLKIRSTKLEDSAMYFCASSREQGGNTEAFFGQGTRLTVV.

The DNA for the CDR3 is TGCGCCAGCAGTCACGGGACAGTCAGCTCCTACAATGAGCAGTTCTTC. It translates to CASSHGTVSSYNEQFF. This rearrangement joins TRBV5-1 to TRBJ2-1; TRBD1 aligns across 7 bases. V shed 5 bases and J 0 bases; nucleotides not matched to a gene: 8. This CDR3 comprises 16 residues. The germline V gene has CDR1 SGHRS and CDR2 YFSETQ.

The chain links TRBV11-3 to TRBJ2-7; possibly TRBD1 for D (6 bases). The germline V gene encodes CDR1 SGHNT and CDR2 YENEEA. Trimming left V 4 bases short and J 3 bases short, with 10 bases between. The CDR3 spans 13 residues. CDR3 DNA sequence: TGTGCCAGCAGCTCAGGACAGAACTACGAGCAGTACTTC. Amino acid sequence: CASSSGQNYEQYF. Full variable domain (remainder filled in from reference TRBV11-3 and TRBJ2-7): EAGVVQSPRYKIIEKKQPVAFWCNPISGHNTLYWYLQNLGQGPELLIRYENEEAVDDSQLPKDRFSAERLKGVDSTLKIQPAELGDSAVYLCASSSGQNYEQYFGPGTRLTVT.

This chain links TRBV19 with TRBJ1-4; D may be TRBD1 (6 bases). The V gene lost 6 bases and the J gene lost 7 bases, with 21 bases spanning the gap. Germline-derived CDR1 and CDR2 are LNHDA and SQIVND (reference sequence). There are 16 residues in the CDR3. CDR3 in amino acids: CASRIQQGDESEKLFF. CDR3 DNA: TGTGCCAGTAGGATCCAACAGGGAGATGAGAGTGAAAAACTGTTTTTT.

The chain recombines TRBV27 with TRBJ1-2; 12 positions match TRBD1. CDR3 length: 15 amino acids. Germline V lookup: CDR1 MNHEY, CDR2 SMNVEV (reference sequence). V shed 0 bases and J 10 bases; nucleotides not matched to a gene: 6. The CDR3 sequence is CASSLSHPGQGAYTF. As DNA, the CDR3 is TGTGCCAGCAGTTTATCTCACCCGGGACAGGGGGCCTACACCTTC.

The chain links TRBV5-1 to TRBJ2-6; 13 nucleotides agree with TRBD2. This CDR3 has 21 residues. Germline V gene data show CDR1 as SGHRS and CDR2 as YFSETQ. V lost 5 bases to trimming and J lost 0 bases; unmatched junction nucleotides: 14. The CDR3 spells CASSSPGLAGLQSSGANVLTF. The CDR3 DNA sequence: TGCGCCAGCAGTTCCCCGGGACTAGCGGGGCTACAGAGCTCTGGGGCCAACGTCCTGACTTTC. The complete variable domain, with remaining parts taken from reference TRBV5-1 and TRBJ2-6, reads KAGVTQTPRYLIKTRGQQVTLSCSPISGHRSVSWYQQTPGQGLQFLFEYFSETQRNKGNFPGRFSGRQFSNSRSEMNVSTLELGDSALYLCASSSPGLAGLQSSGANVLTFGAGSRLTVL.

The chain has TRBV10-1 and TRBJ1-1; 9 bases map to TRBD1. The CDR3 spans 13 residues. CDR1 and CDR2 from the germline V gene are WNHNN and SYGVQD (reference sequence). V was pared by 8 bases and J by 1 base, with 2 bases of the junction left unmatched. Here the CDR3 reads CASGQGPNTEAFF. The CDR3 DNA sequence: TGCGCCAGCGGACAGGGGCCGAACACTGAAGCTTTCTTT.

The rearrangement links TRBV5-5 to TRBJ1-2, with 8 nucleotides matching TRBD1. With V trimmed by 4 bases and J by 2 bases, 4 bases remained unmatched. The CDR3 loop spans 14 amino acids. CDR1 SGHKS and CDR2 YYEKEE come from the germline V gene (reference sequence). The CDR3 bases are TGTGCCAGCAGCGCGGGACAGGAGAACTATGGCTACACCTTC. It translates to CASSAGQENYGYTF.

The chain recombines TRBV5-1 with TRBJ2-3; 14 bases map to TRBD2. The germline gives CDR1 SGHRS, CDR2 YFSETQ. J lost 3 bases, V lost 0 bases, and 6 bases had no gene match. The CDR3 covers 18 residues. The CDR3 DNA follows: TGCGCCAGCAGCTTGGAACCGGGACTAGCGGGGGCAACAGATACGCAGTATTTT. Amino acids: CASSLEPGLAGATDTQYF.

This chain uses TRBV5-1 with TRBJ1-5; 7 bases agree with TRBD1. With V trimmed by 4 bases and J by 7 bases, 5 bases remained unmatched. Germline V gene lookup returns CDR1 SGHRS and CDR2 YFSETQ. The CDR3 length is 13 residues. The DNA of the CDR3 is TGCGCCAGCAGCCAGGGGGACGGGCAGCCCCAGCATTTT. Amino acid sequence: CASSQGDGQPQHF.

This clone was detected a few times. The chain has TRBV7-2 and TRBJ1-6, with 10 nucleotides matching TRBD1. J gave up 7 bases and V 5 bases, and 5 bases lay outside the gene matches. Germline V lookup: CDR1 SGHTA, CDR2 FQGNSA. This CDR3 has 15 amino acids. This CDR3 is CASSPVGQGNSPLHF. The CDR3 nucleotides are TGTGCCAGCAGCCCAGTGGGACAGGGGAATTCACCCCTCCACTTT.

This clone has a single count. The V call is TRBV2, the J call TRBJ1-2; TRBD1 aligns across 7 bases. CDR1 SNHLY and CDR2 FYNNEI come from the germline V gene. CDR3 length equals 14 residues. J gave up 3 bases and V 6 bases, and 7 bases lay outside the gene matches. CDR3: CASSTGALDYGYTF. DNA for the CDR3: TGTGCCAGCAGCACAGGGGCCCTCGACTATGGCTACACCTTC.

V usage is TRBV14 and J usage is TRBJ2-3; 9 bases map to TRBD2. Germline loops: CDR1 SGHDN, CDR2 FVKESK. The CDR3 extends over 15 amino acids. With V trimmed by 5 bases and J by 2 bases, 5 bases remained unmatched. Here the CDR3 reads CASSLRGGPTDTQYF. The CDR3, as DNA: TGTGCCAGCAGCTTGCGGGGGGGCCCCACAGATACGCAGTATTTT.

This clone was counted a few times. The rearrangement joins TRBV29-1 to TRBJ2-3; 8 bases agree with TRBD2. Germline assignment: CDR1 SQVTM and CDR2 ANQGSEA. CDR3 length: 12 amino acids. With V trimmed by 5 bases and J by 5 bases, 3 bases remained unmatched. The CDR3 loop reads CSVSGGQDTQYF. In DNA, the CDR3 is TGCAGCGTTTCGGGGGGGCAAGATACGCAGTATTTT.

This clone was picked up a small number of times. The V and J genes are TRBV3-1 (or the pseudogene TRBV3-2) and TRBJ2-1; 8 bases fit TRBD2. Trimming took 1 base from V and 2 from J; bases not matched to a gene: 7. The CDR3 is made up of 17 amino acids. From germline, CDR1 is LGHDT and CDR2 YNNKEL (reference sequence). DNA for the CDR3: TGTGCCAGCAGCCAAGTGATCGGGACTAGACCCTACAATGAGCAGTTCTTC. Translation: CASSQVIGTRPYNEQFF.

The gene calls are TRBV5-1 and TRBJ2-7, with 8 bases fitting TRBD2. CDR1 and CDR2 from the germline V gene are SGHRS and YFSETQ. The CDR3 sequence is 16 residues long. V dropped 3 bases and J dropped 4; count of bases not matched to a gene: 12. Here the CDR3 DNA reads TGCGCCAGCAGCTCTGGTGCCGGGGGGGCCGGGTACGAGCAGTACTTC. Protein product: CASSSGAGGAGYEQYF.

This rearrangement joins TRBV9 to TRBJ1-5, with D perhaps matching TRBD1 (5 bases). Trimming left V 0 bases short and J 6 bases short, with 13 bases between. CDR1 is SGDLS, CDR2 YYNGEE, per germline. CDR3 length: 15 amino acids. The CDR3 DNA reads as TGTGCCAGCAGCGTAGGTCACGGGGGAAGTCAGCCCCAGCATTTT. It translates to CASSVGHGGSQPQHF.

The chain's CDR3 is CASRGQGSNSPLHF. CDR3 DNA sequence: TGTGCCAGCAGAGGACAGGGGAGCAATTCACCCCTCCACTTT. The chain couples TRBV6-4 to TRBJ1-6, with TRBD1 identical over 9 bases. Germline values: CDR1 MRHNA, CDR2 SNTAGT. Unmatched junction bases numbered 4, after V lost 6 bases and J lost 7 bases. The CDR3 is 14 residues long.

A single count supports this clone. The rearrangement joins TRBV30 to TRBJ1-4; 8 bases align to TRBD1. The V segment lost 3 bases and the J segment 7 bases; nucleotides outside the gene matches: 10. The CDR3 runs to 15 residues. Germline CDR1 reads GTSNPN; CDR2 reads SVGIG (reference sequence). The CDR3 loop reads CAWRGTGGKGEKLFF. The CDR3 DNA sequence: TGTGCCTGGAGAGGTACAGGGGGTAAGGGTGAAAAACTGTTTTTT.

The rearrangement joins TRBV11-3 to TRBJ2-7, with D perhaps TRBD1 (6 bases). With 5 bases removed from V and 2 bases from J, the gap between germline ends came to 13 bases. Germline V gives CDR1 SGHNT, CDR2 YENEEA. The CDR3 has 14 residues. The chain's CDR3 is CASSPNRVPYEQYF. CDR3 DNA sequence: TGTGCCAGCAGCCCTAACAGGGTCCCCTACGAGCAGTACTTC.

V and J are TRBV18 and TRBJ2-3; no clear D. Germline CDR1 KGHSH, CDR2 LQKENI. CDR3 length equals 14 residues. Deletions cut 3 bases from V and 2 bases from J, with 9 bases between. CDR3 in DNA: TGTGCCAGCTCACCGGCCCGCCCCACAGATACGCAGTATTTT. Translated, it gives CASSPARPTDTQYF. Supplemented by reference TRBV18 and TRBJ2-3, the full variable domain reads NAGVMQNPRHLVRRRGQEARLRCSPMKGHSHVYWYRQLPEEGLKFMVYLQKENIIDESGMPKERFSAEFPKEGPSILRIQQVVRGDSAAYFCASSPARPTDTQYFGPGTRLTVL.

This clone occurred once. V usage is TRBV7-8 and J usage is TRBJ2-5; TRBD2 matches 9 bases. V shed 5 bases, J shed 7 bases, and the junction held 11 bases outside the gene matches. Germline V lookup: CDR1 SGHVS, CDR2 FQNEAQ. The CDR3 totals 15 residues. CDR3 sequence: CASSLLLSGGGTQYF. The CDR3 DNA follows: TGTGCCAGCAGCCTCCTACTTAGCGGGGGAGGGACCCAGTACTTC.

A few counts support this clone. J is TRBJ1-2 and V is TRBV2; possibly TRBD1 for D (5 bases). This CDR3 has 15 amino acids. The germline V and J ends were trimmed by 5 bases and 5 bases, with 18 bases remaining between them. The V gene's germline CDR1 is SNHLY and CDR2 FYNNEI. In nucleotides, the CDR3 is TGTGCCAGCAGTCCTTCAGGGACTCCCGTGTATGGCTACACCTTC. Its translation: CASSPSGTPVYGYTF.

The genes are TRBV15 and TRBJ2-7; 15 bases map to TRBD2. CDR1 and CDR2 from the germline V gene are LNHNV and YYDKDF (reference sequence). The CDR3 has 16 amino acids. The junction had 2 bases not matched to a gene; V was cut back by 4 bases and J by 1 base. CDR3 nucleotide sequence: TGTGCCACCAGCAAGGGACTAGCGGGGGGATCCTACGAGCAGTACTTC. Translating it yields CATSKGLAGGSYEQYF.